The sequence of this T cell receptor (beta chain) was determined in a study of blood T cell repertoires in COVID-19. CDR3 length equals 13 residues. J gave up 8 bases and V 6 bases, and 9 bases lay outside the gene matches. Germline loops: CDR1 MNHEY, CDR2 SMNVEV (reference sequence). TCRdb keeps only in-frame clones here, not all; method: immunoSEQ multiplex PCR. The table has around 170,000 clones, about 81% seen once. Source material: peripheral blood. The rearrangement links TRBV27 to TRBJ1-2, with 7 bases identical to TRBD1. This clonotype originated in a man aged 30-40 years with active or convalescent COVID-19. The CDR3 DNA sequence: TGTGCCAGCAGCCCCGACAGGGCAGAAGGCTACACCTTC. It encodes CASSPDRAEGYTF.